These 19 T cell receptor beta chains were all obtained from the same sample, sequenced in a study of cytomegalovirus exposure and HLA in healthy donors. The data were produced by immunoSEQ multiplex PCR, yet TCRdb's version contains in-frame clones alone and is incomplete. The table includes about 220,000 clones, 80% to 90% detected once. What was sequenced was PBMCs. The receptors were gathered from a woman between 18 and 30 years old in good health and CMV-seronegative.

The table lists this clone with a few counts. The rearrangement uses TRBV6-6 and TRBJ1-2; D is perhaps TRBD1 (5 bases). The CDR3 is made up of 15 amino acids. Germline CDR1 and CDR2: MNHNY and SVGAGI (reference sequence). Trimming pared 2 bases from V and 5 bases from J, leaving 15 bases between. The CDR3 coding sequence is TGTGCCAGCAGTTACGACCCAGGGCTGGGATATGGCTACACCTTC. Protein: CASSYDPGLGYGYTF.

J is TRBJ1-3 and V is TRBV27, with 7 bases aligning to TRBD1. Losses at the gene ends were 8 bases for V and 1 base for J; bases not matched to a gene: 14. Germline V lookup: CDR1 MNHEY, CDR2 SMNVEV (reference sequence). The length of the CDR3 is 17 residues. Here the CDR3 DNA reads TGTGCCAGCCGGCAGGCGACGCAGGGGGGATCTGGAAACACCATATATTTT. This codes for CASRQATQGGSGNTIYF.

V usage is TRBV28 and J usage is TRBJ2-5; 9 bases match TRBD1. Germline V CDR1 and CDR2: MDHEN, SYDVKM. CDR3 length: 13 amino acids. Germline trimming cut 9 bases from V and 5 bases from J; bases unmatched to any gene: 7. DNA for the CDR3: TGTGCCAGTAGGGACAGGGTAGTGGAGACCCAGTACTTC. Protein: CASRDRVVETQYF.

CDR3 bases: TGTGCCAGCAGCGCCCACGACAGTAACTATGGCTACACCTTC. This codes for CASSAHDSNYGYTF. This chain uses TRBV9 with TRBJ1-2, with D perhaps TRBD1 (5 bases). The germline gives CDR1 SGDLS, CDR2 YYNGEE. This CDR3 comprises 14 residues. Trimming shortened V by 3 bases and J by 1 base, and 10 bases separated the two germline ends.

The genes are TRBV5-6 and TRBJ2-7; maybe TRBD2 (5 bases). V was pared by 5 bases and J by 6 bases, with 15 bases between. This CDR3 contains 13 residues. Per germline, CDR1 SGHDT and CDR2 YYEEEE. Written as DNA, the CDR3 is TGTGCCAGCAGAGCCCGGGCAGCGGTCGAGCAGTACTTC. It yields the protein CASRARAAVEQYF.

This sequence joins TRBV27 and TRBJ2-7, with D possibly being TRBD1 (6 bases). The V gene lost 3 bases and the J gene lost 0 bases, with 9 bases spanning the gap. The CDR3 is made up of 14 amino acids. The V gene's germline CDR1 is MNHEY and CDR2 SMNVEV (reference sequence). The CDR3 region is CASSFRGYSYEQYF. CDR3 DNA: TGTGCCAGCAGTTTTAGGGGGTACTCCTACGAGCAGTACTTC.

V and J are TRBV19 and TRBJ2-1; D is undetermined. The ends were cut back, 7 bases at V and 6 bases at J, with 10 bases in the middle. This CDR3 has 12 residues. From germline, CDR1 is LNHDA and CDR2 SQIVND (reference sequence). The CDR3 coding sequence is TGTGCCAGTAATGCGCAAAGCAATGAGCAGTTCTTC. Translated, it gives CASNAQSNEQFF.

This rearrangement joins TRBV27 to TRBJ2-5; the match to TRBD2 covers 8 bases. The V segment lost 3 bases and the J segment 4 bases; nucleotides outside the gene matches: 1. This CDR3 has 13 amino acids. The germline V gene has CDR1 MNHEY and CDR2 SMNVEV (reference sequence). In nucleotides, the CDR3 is TGTGCCAGCAGTTTGGCGGGAGGAGAGACCCAGTACTTC. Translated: CASSLAGGETQYF.

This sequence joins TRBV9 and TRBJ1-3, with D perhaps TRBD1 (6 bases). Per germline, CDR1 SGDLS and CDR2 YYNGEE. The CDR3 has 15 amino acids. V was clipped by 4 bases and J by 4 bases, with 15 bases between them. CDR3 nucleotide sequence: TGTGCCAGCAGCCTAGGGGGGGGGAGCGGAAACACCATATATTTT. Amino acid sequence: CASSLGGGSGNTIYF.

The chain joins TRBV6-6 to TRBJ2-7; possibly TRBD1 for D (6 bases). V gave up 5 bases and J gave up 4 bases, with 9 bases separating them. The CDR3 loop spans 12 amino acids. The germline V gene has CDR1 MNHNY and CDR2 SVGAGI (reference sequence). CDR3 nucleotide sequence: TGTGCCAGCAGTCAGGGGCCTTACGAGCAGTACTTC. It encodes CASSQGPYEQYF.

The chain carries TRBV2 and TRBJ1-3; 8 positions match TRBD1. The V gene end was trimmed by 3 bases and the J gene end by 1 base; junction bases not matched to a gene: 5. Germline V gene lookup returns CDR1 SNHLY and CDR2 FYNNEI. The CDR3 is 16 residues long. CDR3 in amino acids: CASSETGVDSGNTIYF. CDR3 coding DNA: TGTGCCAGCAGTGAGACAGGGGTCGATTCTGGAAACACCATATATTTT.

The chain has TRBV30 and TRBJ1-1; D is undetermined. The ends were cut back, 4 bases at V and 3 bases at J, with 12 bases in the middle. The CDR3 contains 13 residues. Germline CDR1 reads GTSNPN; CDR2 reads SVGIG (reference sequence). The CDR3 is CAWKSAAYTEAFF. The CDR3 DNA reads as TGTGCCTGGAAAAGCGCGGCGTACACTGAAGCTTTCTTT.

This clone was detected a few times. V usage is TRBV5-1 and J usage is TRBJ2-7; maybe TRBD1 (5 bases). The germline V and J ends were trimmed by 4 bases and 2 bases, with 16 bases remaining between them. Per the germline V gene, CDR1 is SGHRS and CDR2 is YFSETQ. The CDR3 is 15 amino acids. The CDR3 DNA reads TGCGCCAGCAGCGCCGACAGCCAAAGGGCCTACGAGCAGTACTTC. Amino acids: CASSADSQRAYEQYF.

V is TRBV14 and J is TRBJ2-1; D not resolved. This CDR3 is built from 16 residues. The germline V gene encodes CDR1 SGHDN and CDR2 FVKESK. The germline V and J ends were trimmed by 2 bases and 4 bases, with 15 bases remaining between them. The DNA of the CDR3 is TGTGCCAGCAGCCAATTCCCATCAGGCCTTTACAATGAGCAGTTCTTC. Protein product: CASSQFPSGLYNEQFF.

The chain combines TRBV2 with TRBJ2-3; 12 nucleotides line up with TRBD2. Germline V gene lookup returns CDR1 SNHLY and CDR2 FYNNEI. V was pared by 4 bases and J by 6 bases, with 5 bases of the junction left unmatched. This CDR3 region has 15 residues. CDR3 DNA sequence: TGTGCCAGCAGTGCCCCTAGCGGGAGGGCTGATACGCAGTATTTT. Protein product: CASSAPSGRADTQYF. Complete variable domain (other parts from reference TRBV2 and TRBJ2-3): EPEVTQTPSHQVTQMGQEVILRCVPISNHLYFYWYRQILGQKVEFLVSFYNNEISEKSEIFDDQFSVERPDGSNFTLKIRSTKLEDSAMYFCASSAPSGRADTQYFGPGTRLTVL.

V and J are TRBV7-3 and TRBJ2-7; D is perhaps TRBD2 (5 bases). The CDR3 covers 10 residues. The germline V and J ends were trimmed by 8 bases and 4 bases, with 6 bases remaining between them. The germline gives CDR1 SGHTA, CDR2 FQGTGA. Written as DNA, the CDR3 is TGTGCCAGCCGGGGTTACGAGCAGTACTTC. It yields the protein CASRGYEQYF.

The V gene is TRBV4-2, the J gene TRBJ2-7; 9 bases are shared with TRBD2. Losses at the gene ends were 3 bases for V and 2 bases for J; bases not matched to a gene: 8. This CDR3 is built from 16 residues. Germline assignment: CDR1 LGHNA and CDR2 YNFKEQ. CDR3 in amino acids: CASSHVVAGETYEQYF. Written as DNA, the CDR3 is TGTGCCAGCAGCCACGTGGTAGCGGGAGAAACCTACGAGCAGTACTTC.

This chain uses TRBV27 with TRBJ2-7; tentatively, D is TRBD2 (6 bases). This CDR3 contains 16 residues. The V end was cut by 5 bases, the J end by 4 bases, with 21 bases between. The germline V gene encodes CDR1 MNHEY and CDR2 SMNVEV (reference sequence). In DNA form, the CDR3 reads TGTGCCAGCAGTGGGGGGTCGACCAGAAAACTTTACGAGCAGTACTTC. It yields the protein CASSGGSTRKLYEQYF.

The DNA of the CDR3 is TGTGCCAGCAGCGTAGCGAGGCTTAGCACAGATACGCAGTATTTT. This gives the protein CASSVARLSTDTQYF. This chain uses TRBV9 with TRBJ2-3; D is unresolved. V was pared by 0 bases and J by 0 bases, with 8 bases between. Germline CDR1 and CDR2: SGDLS and YYNGEE. The CDR3 extends over 15 amino acids.